Given below is one T cell receptor beta chain in context. The antigen is not known. The entry originates in a study of T cell responses to AZD1222 COVID-19 vaccine. Study details: Analyses pooled second doses at about 4 or about 12 weeks. Study-level points and caveats: Recipients of AZD1222 seropositive at baseline numbered only 5 or 6. The peak T cell response came first, and repertoires were sampled only after it. Reportedly, nearly half the spike-specific TCRs target unmutated variant regions.

Repertoires were generated with immunoSEQ multiplex PCR, while TCRdb's copy carries only in-frame clones and drops some. The sample includes approximately 100,000 clones, around 87% of them seen just once. Germline loops: CDR1 SGHDT, CDR2 YYEEEE. This CDR3 spans 14 amino acids. Between the trimmed V and J ends, which lost 3 bases and 1 base, there was a span of 10 bases. The rearrangement links TRBV5-6 to TRBJ2-5; D is possibly TRBD1 (6 bases). The source was peripheral blood, collected on day 0 of AZD1222 vaccination. The sequence derives from an adult in good health. DNA for the CDR3: TGTGCCAGCAGCTCTACAGGGTTCCAAGAGACCCAGTACTTC. It is translated as CASSSTGFQETQYF.